Each of the 20 T cell receptor beta chains below was sequenced from the same sample in a study of early T cells in non-severe SARS-CoV-2 infection. MiXCR, applied by TCRdb to the 5' RACE reads, yields one record per CDR3 protein. The sample has some 96,000 distinct CDR3 sequences; approximately 13% are singletons. The sample taken for sequencing was whole blood. These TCRs come from an adult who was a healthcare worker with PCR-confirmed SARS-CoV-2 infection or an uninfected control (not recorded which).

This clonotype was counted at least ten times. The J gene is TRBJ2-3, the V gene TRBV29-1; tentative D call: TRBD1 (5 bases). Germline-derived CDR1 and CDR2 are SQVTM and ANQGSEA. The CDR3 extends over 12 amino acids. V was trimmed by 8 bases and J by 1 base, leaving 10 bases between them. DNA of the CDR3: TGCAGCTTCGACAGTGGCACAGATACGCAGTATTTT. Translating it yields CSFDSGTDTQYF.

This clonotype has ten or more counts. The chain couples TRBV7-2 to TRBJ2-7, with unresolved D. CDR1 and CDR2 (germline): SGHTA, FQGNSA. Trimming took off 5 bases at V and 2 bases at J, with 13 bases between the two ends. CDR3 length equals 14 residues. CDR3 amino acids: CASSPRRLTYEQYF. DNA for the CDR3: TGTGCCAGCAGCCCCCGCCGGCTGACCTACGAGCAGTACTTC. The full variable domain, with the rest looked up from reference TRBV7-2 and TRBJ2-7, is GAGVSQSPSNKVTEKGKDVELRCDPISGHTALYWYRQSLGQGLEFLIYFQGNSAPDKSGLPSDRFSAERTGGSVSTLTIQRTQQEDSAVYLCASSPRRLTYEQYFGPGTRLTVT.

V is TRBV7-2 and J is TRBJ1-4; TRBD1 might be the D (6 bases). The V and J ends lost 3 bases and 5 bases respectively, with 13 bases between them. The germline V gene encodes CDR1 SGHTA and CDR2 FQGNSA. The CDR3 is 15 amino acids. The CDR3, as DNA: TGTGCCAGCAGCTTCCGGACAGTCGGGAATGAAAAACTGTTTTTT. Its translation: CASSFRTVGNEKLFF. The full variable domain, completed using reference TRBV7-2 and TRBJ1-4, is GAGVSQSPSNKVTEKGKDVELRCDPISGHTALYWYRQSLGQGLEFLIYFQGNSAPDKSGLPSDRFSAERTGGSVSTLTIQRTQQEDSAVYLCASSFRTVGNEKLFFGSGTQLSVL.

This clonotype was seen many times. One end of the junction fails to match germline, which may point to a read error. This chain uses TRBV12-3 or TRBV12-4 with TRBJ2-1; D may be TRBD1 or TRBD2 (6 bases each). The CDR3 length is 11 residues. As DNA, the CDR3 is TGTGCCAGCAGGTTAGGGGGGAAGCAGTTCTTC. Residues: CASRLGGKQFF.

This clonotype was seen ten or more times. The chain is built from TRBV29-1 and TRBJ1-1; D is unclear. From germline, CDR1 is SQVTM and CDR2 ANQGSEA. V lost 2 bases and J 1 base, leaving 8 bases between the germline ends. CDR3 length: 13 amino acids. This chain's CDR3 is CSVESRQNTEAFF. The CDR3 DNA reads as TGCAGCGTTGAAAGTCGCCAGAACACTGAAGCTTTCTTT.

V is TRBV29-1 and J is TRBJ2-3; D is perhaps TRBD2 (5 bases). V dropped 4 bases and J dropped 4 bases, with 21 bases sitting between them. The CDR3 has 16 residues. The germline CDR1 and CDR2 sequences are SQVTM and ANQGSEA. CDR3 protein: CSVAGRSVLGADTQYF. The CDR3 nucleotides read TGCAGCGTTGCGGGCAGGTCTGTTCTCGGGGCAGATACGCAGTATTTT.

V is TRBV9 and J is TRBJ2-3; possibly TRBD1 or TRBD2 for D (5 bases each). V lost 0 bases to trimming and J lost 0 bases, with 11 bases between them. Germline V lookup: CDR1 SGDLS, CDR2 YYNGEE. CDR3 size: 16 residues. CDR3 nucleotide sequence: TGTGCCAGCAGCGTAGACGGGACCTTTAGCACAGATACGCAGTATTTT. It specifies CASSVDGTFSTDTQYF.

The sample holds many counts of this clonotype. The rearrangement links TRBV2 to TRBJ2-7; D is perhaps TRBD1 or TRBD2 (6 bases each). This CDR3 contains 14 residues. Trimming pared 9 bases from V and 2 bases from J, leaving 17 bases between. Germline assignment: CDR1 SNHLY and CDR2 FYNNEI. The CDR3 DNA follows: TGTGCCAGGAGGGGGGCGACCCACCCCTACGAGCAGTACTTC. This sequence encodes CARRGATHPYEQYF.

This clonotype was seen a few times. This sequence joins TRBV28 and TRBJ1-2; D gene unclear. Trimming stripped 9 bases from V and 7 bases from J, with 9 bases between. The germline V gene has CDR1 MDHEN and CDR2 SYDVKM. The CDR3 runs to 10 residues. The CDR3 here is CASSSIGYTF. CDR3 nucleotide sequence: TGTGCCAGTTCGTCTATTGGCTACACCTTC.

This clonotype appeared many times. The V gene is TRBV28, the J gene TRBJ2-7, with 8 bases fitting TRBD1. V lost 5 bases to trimming and J lost 3 bases; unmatched junction nucleotides: 12. Germline CDR1 is MDHEN and CDR2 is SYDVKM. This CDR3 contains 16 residues. CDR3 loop: CASSPTLLDRDYEQYF. The CDR3 bases are TGTGCCAGCAGTCCCACCCTTTTGGACAGGGACTACGAGCAGTACTTC.

This clonotype was recorded many times. The gene calls are TRBV24-1 and TRBJ2-3; D ambiguous. This CDR3 is built from 11 residues. CDR1 and CDR2 from the germline V gene are KGHDR and SFDVKD. Trimming pared 4 bases from V and 2 bases from J, leaving 0 bases between. As DNA, the CDR3 is TGTGCCACCAGTGACACAGATACGCAGTATTTT. Protein sequence: CATSDTDTQYF.

The gene calls are TRBV29-1 and TRBJ1-5; D remains unclear. Trimming took 4 bases from V and 5 from J, leaving 9 bases between them. Germline values: CDR1 SQVTM, CDR2 ANQGSEA. CDR3 length equals 12 residues. For the CDR3, the DNA is TGCAGCGTTGGTCAGGATGATCAGCCCCAGCATTTT. Translated, it gives CSVGQDDQPQHF.

Only a few counts were recorded for this clonotype. The rearrangement joins TRBV10-3 to TRBJ2-5; D remains ambiguous. The CDR3 runs 14 residues. V was clipped by 6 bases and J by 4 bases, with 15 bases between them. Germline V gene data show CDR1 as ENHRY and CDR2 as SYGVKD. Written as DNA, the CDR3 is TGTGCCATCAGGAATCAGCACTCGGGAGAGACCCAGTACTTC. This translates into CAIRNQHSGETQYF.

This clonotype was detected many times. The CDR3 coding sequence is TGTGCCAGCAGCCCACCGACACAGCCACCCTACGAGCAGTACTTC. Translated, it gives CASSPPTQPPYEQYF. V is TRBV7-8 and J is TRBJ2-7; no clear D. V was pared by 5 bases and J by 2 bases, with 16 bases between. The CDR3 is 15 amino acids. CDR1 is SGHVS and CDR2 is FQNEAQ in the germline V gene.

The sample holds a few counts of this clonotype. The V call is TRBV28, the J call TRBJ1-1; D ambiguous. The CDR3 extends over 14 amino acids. CDR1 MDHEN and CDR2 SYDVKM come from the germline V gene. V lost 3 bases to trimming and J lost 1 base, with 9 bases between them. CDR3 sequence: CASSFGRRNTEAFF. CDR3 in DNA: TGTGCCAGCAGTTTCGGCAGACGGAACACTGAAGCTTTCTTT.

Ten or more counts support this clonotype. This chain connects TRBV7-2 to TRBJ1-1; tentative D call: TRBD1 (5 bases). Germline values: CDR1 SGHTA, CDR2 FQGNSA. This CDR3 is 15 amino acids long. V lost 1 base and J 5 bases, leaving 14 bases between the germline ends. CDR3 region: CASSLDGGVGTEAFF. CDR3 in DNA: TGTGCCAGCAGCTTAGACGGGGGTGTTGGGACTGAAGCTTTCTTT.

The sample holds a few counts of this clonotype. V and J are TRBV6-5 and TRBJ2-3; 8 bases map to TRBD1. This CDR3 comprises 16 residues. J was trimmed by 4 bases and V by 0 bases; bases with no gene match: 6. Germline V gives CDR1 MNHEY, CDR2 SVGAGI. The chain's CDR3 is CASSYSRTGKPDTQYF. Here the CDR3 DNA reads TGTGCCAGCAGTTACTCGCGGACAGGGAAGCCAGATACGCAGTATTTT.

The chain recombines TRBV29-1 with TRBJ1-1; D uncertain. The germline gives CDR1 SQVTM, CDR2 ANQGSEA. V was pared by 6 bases and J by 2 bases, with 10 bases between. The CDR3 spans 12 residues. In DNA form, the CDR3 reads TGCAGCGTGTCACGTCGAAACACTGAAGCTTTCTTT. As protein: CSVSRRNTEAFF.

V is TRBV4-1 and J is TRBJ2-1; 7 bases agree with TRBD1. CDR3 length: 13 amino acids. V lost 0 bases to trimming and J lost 9 bases; unmatched junction nucleotides: 2. CDR1 and CDR2 (germline): MGHRA, YSYEKL. Here the CDR3 reads CASSQEGGGEQFF. The CDR3 DNA follows: TGCGCCAGCAGCCAAGAAGGGGGCGGTGAGCAGTTCTTC.

This clonotype has a count of ten or more. The chain has TRBV5-8 and TRBJ1-1; D is possibly TRBD1 (5 bases). V lost 5 bases, J lost 4 bases, and 18 bases lay in between. Per germline, CDR1 SGHTS and CDR2 YDEGEE. CDR3 length: 15 amino acids. The CDR3 nucleotides are TGTGCCAGCAGGTTTGACGGTCTGGGGGGCACTGAAGCTTTCTTT. It translates to CASRFDGLGGTEAFF.